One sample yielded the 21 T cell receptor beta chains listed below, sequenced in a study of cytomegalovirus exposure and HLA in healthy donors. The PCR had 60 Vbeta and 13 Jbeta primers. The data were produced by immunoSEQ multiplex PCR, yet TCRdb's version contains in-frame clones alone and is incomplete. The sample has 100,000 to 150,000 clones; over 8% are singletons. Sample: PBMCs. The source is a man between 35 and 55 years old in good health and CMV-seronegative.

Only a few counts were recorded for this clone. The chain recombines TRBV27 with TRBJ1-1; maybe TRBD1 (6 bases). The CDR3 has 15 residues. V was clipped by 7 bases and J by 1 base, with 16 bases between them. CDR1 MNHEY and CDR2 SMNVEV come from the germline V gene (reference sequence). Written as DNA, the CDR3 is TGTGCCAGCAAGACAGGCATGGTGGGGAACACTGAAGCTTTCTTT. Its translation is CASKTGMVGNTEAFF.

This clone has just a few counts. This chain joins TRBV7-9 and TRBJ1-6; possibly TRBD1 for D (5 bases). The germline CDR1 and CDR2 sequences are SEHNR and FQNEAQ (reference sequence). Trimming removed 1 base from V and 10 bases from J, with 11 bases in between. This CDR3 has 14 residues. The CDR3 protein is CASSLEFWGSPLHF. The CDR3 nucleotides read TGTGCCAGCAGCTTAGAGTTTTGGGGCTCACCCCTCCACTTT.

CDR3: CAWNTGGYDGELFF. Here the CDR3 DNA reads TGTGCCTGGAATACGGGGGGGTATGACGGGGAGCTGTTTTTT. The chain uses TRBV30 and TRBJ2-2; 8 bases align to TRBD2. The CDR3 runs to 14 residues. The V gene's germline CDR1 is GTSNPN and CDR2 SVGIG (reference sequence). Germline trimming cut 4 bases from V and 7 bases from J; bases unmatched to any gene: 8.

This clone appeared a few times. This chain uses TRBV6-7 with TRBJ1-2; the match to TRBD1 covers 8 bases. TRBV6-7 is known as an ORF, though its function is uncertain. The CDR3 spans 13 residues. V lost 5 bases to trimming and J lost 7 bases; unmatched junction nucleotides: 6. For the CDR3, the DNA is TGTGCCAGCAGTGGACAGGGTGGAAGTGGCTACACCTTC. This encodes CASSGQGGSGYTF.

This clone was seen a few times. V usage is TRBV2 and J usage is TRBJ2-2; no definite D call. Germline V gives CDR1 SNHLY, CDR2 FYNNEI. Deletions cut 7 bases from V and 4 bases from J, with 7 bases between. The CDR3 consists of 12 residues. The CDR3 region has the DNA TGTGCCAGCACTGCAGGCACCGGGGAGCTGTTTTTT. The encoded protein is CASTAGTGELFF.

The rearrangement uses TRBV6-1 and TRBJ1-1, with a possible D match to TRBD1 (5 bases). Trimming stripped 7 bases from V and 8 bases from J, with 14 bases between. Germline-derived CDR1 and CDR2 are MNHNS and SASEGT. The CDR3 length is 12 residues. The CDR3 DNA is TGTGCCAGCATCCCGACAGCCCAAGAAGCTTTCTTT. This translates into CASIPTAQEAFF.

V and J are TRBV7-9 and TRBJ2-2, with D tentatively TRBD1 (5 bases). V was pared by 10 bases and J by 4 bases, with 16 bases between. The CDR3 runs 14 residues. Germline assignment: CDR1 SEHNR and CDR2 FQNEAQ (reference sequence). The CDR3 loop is CAIRPRDSTGELFF. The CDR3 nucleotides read TGTGCCATACGACCCAGGGATAGCACCGGGGAGCTGTTTTTT.

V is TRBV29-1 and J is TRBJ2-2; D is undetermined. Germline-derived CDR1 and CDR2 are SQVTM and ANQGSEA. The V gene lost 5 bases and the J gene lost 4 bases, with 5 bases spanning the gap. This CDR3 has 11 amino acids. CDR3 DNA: TGCAGCGTTTATAGCACCGGGGAGCTGTTTTTT. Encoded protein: CSVYSTGELFF.

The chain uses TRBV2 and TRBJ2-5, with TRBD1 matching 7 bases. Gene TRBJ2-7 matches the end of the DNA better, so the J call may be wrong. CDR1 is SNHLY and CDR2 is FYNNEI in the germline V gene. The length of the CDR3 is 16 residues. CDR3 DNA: TGTGCCAGCAGTCGCCCCCGACAGGGAAATTCTCACGAGCAGTACTTC. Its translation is CASSRPRQGNSHEQYF.

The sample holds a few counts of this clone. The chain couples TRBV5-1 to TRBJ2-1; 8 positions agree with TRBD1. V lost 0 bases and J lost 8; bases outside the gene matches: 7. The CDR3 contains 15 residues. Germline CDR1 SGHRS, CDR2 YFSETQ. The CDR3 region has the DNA TGCGCCAGCAGCTTGGGACAGGGGCCCCCCCATGAGCAGTTCTTC. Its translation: CASSLGQGPPHEQFF.

In DNA form, the CDR3 reads TGTGCCAGCAAACAGGGGGCCGGAGGCTACACCTTC. This translates into CASKQGAGGYTF. This chain joins TRBV19 and TRBJ1-2; 9 positions agree with TRBD1. V gave up 9 bases and J gave up 8 bases; unmatched junction bases: 7. Germline V gives CDR1 LNHDA, CDR2 SQIVND (reference sequence). This CDR3 has 12 amino acids.

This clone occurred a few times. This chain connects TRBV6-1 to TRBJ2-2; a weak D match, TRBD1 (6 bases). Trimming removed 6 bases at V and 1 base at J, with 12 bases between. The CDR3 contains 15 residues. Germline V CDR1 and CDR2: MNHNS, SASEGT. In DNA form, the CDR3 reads TGTGCCAGCAGGACAGGTTTGGGGAACACCGGGGAGCTGTTTTTT. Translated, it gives CASRTGLGNTGELFF.

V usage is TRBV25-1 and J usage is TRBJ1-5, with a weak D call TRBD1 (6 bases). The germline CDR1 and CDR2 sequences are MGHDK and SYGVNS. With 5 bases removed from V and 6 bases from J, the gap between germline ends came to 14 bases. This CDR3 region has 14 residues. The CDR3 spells CASSTGISGQPQHF. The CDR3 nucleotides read TGTGCCAGCAGTACAGGGATTTCTGGTCAGCCCCAGCATTTT.

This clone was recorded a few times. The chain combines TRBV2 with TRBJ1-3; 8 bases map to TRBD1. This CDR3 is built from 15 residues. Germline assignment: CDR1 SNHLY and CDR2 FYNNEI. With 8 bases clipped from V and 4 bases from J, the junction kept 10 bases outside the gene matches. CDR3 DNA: TGTGCCAGCTGTCTTACAGGGGGGCGAGGAAACACCATATATTTT. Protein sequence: CASCLTGGRGNTIYF.

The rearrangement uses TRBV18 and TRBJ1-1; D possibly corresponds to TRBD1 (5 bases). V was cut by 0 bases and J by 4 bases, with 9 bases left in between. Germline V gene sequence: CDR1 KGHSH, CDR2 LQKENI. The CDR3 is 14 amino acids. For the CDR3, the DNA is TGTGCCAGCTCACCACCGGGGGGGAGCACTGAAGCTTTCTTT. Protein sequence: CASSPPGGSTEAFF.

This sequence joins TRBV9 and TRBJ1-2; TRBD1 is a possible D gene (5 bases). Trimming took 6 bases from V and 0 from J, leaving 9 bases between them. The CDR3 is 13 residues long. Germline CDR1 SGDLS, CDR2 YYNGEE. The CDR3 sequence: CASNRGTNYGYTF. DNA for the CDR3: TGTGCCAGCAACCGGGGGACTAACTATGGCTACACCTTC.

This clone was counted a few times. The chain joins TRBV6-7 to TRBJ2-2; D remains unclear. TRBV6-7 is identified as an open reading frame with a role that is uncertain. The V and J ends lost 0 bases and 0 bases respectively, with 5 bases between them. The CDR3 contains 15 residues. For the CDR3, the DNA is TGTGCCAGCAGTTACTCGAGAGCGAACACCGGGGAGCTGTTTTTT. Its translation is CASSYSRANTGELFF.

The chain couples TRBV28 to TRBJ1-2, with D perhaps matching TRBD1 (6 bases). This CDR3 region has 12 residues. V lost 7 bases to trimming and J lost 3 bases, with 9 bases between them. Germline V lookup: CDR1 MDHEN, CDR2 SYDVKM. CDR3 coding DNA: TGTGCCAGCAATGGACAGCACTATGGCTACACCTTC. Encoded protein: CASNGQHYGYTF.

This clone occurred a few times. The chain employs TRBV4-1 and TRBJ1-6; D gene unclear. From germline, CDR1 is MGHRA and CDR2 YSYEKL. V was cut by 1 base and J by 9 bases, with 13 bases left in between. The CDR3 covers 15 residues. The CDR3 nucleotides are TGCGCCAGCAGCCAAGCCAGGTTGGCGAGTTCACCCCTCCACTTT. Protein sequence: CASSQARLASSPLHF.

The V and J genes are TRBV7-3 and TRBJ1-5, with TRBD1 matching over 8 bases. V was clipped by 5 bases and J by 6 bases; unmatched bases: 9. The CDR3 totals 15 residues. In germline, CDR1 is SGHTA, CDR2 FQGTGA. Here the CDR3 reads CASSPTGEKGQPQHF. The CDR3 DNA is TGTGCCAGCAGCCCGACAGGGGAGAAGGGTCAGCCCCAGCATTTT.

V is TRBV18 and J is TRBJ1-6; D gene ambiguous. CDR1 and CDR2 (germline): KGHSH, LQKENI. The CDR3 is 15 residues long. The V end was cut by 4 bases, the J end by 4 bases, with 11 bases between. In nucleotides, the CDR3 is TGTGCCAGCTCACAGGGAGACCTATATAATTCACCCCTCCACTTT. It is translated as CASSQGDLYNSPLHF. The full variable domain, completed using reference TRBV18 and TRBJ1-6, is NAGVMQNPRHLVRRRGQEARLRCSPMKGHSHVYWYRQLPEEGLKFMVYLQKENIIDESGMPKERFSAEFPKEGPSILRIQQVVRGDSAAYFCASSQGDLYNSPLHFGNGTRLTVT.